The rows below give T cell receptor beta chains drawn from one sample of a study of identical twins. From the 5' RACE reads, TCRdb called clonotypes with MiXCR, one entry per CDR3 protein. The sample includes 450,000 to 600,000 distinct CDR3 sequences, about a fifth of them seen just once. This same sample was also taken into another study, of yellow fever vaccine responses in identical twins.

The sequencing sample was made of CD4+ T cells sorted from blood. Receptors were obtained from a young woman in good health. Both conserved end residues are part of each CDR3. D genes are given only for firm matches. Only part of the rows carry a size: once, few, many, or a class if the clone is expanded.

V: TRBV3-1; J: TRBJ2-7; D: .; size: few; CDR3: CASSQRWTNYEQYF; DNA: TGTGCCAGCAGCCAACGTTGGACGAACTACGAGCAGTACTTC
V: TRBV5-1; J: TRBJ2-1; D: TRBD2; size: .; CDR3: CASSEIGTSGRPTYNEQFF; DNA: TGCGCCAGCAGCGAGATCGGGACTAGCGGGAGGCCGACCTACAATGAGCAGTTCTTC
V: TRBV10-3; J: TRBJ1-2; D: .; size: few; CDR3: CAISLSGTENYGYTF; DNA: TGTGCCATCAGCCTCTCCGGGACGGAAAACTATGGCTACACCTTC
V: TRBV5-1; J: TRBJ2-2; D: TRBD2; size: .; CDR3: CASSLLAGEGGELFF; DNA: TGCGCCAGCAGCTTGTTGGCGGGGGAAGGCGGGGAGCTGTTTTTT
V: TRBV20-1; J: TRBJ2-7; D: TRBD2; size: once; CDR3: CSAYQLAGNYEQYF; DNA: TGCAGTGCTTATCAACTAGCGGGAAACTACGAGCAGTACTTC
V: TRBV5-1; J: TRBJ2-1; D: TRBD2; size: .; CDR3: CASSSRLAGNSYNEQFF; DNA: TGCGCCAGCAGCTCCCGACTAGCGGGTAACTCCTACAATGAGCAGTTCTTC
V: TRBV5-5; J: TRBJ2-5; D: .; size: .; CDR3: CASSFTWANQETQYF; DNA: TGTGCCAGCAGCTTTACGTGGGCGAACCAAGAGACCCAGTACTTC
V: TRBV24-1; J: TRBJ2-1; D: .; size: .; CDR3: CATSDTQDNEQFF; DNA: TGTGCCACCAGTGATACCCAGGATAATGAGCAGTTCTTC
V: TRBV7-9; J: TRBJ1-1; D: .; size: few; CDR3: CASSLGSGALEAFF; DNA: TGTGCCAGCAGCTTAGGGTCGGGGGCACTGGAAGCTTTCTTT
V: TRBV12-3/TRBV12-4; J: TRBJ1-2; D: .; size: .; CDR3: CASSGLSSSYGYTF; DNA: TGTGCCAGCAGCGGACTATCCTCCTCCTATGGCTACACCTTC
V: TRBV5-1; J: TRBJ2-5; D: TRBD2; size: few; CDR3: CASRLAGRDQETQYF; DNA: TGCGCCAGCAGGCTTGCAGGGAGGGACCAAGAGACCCAGTACTTC
V: TRBV3-1; J: TRBJ2-2; D: TRBD2; size: many; CDR3: CASSQGVLAGGPRELFF; DNA: TGTGCCAGCAGCCAAGGAGTTTTAGCGGGAGGGCCGAGGGAGCTGTTTTTT